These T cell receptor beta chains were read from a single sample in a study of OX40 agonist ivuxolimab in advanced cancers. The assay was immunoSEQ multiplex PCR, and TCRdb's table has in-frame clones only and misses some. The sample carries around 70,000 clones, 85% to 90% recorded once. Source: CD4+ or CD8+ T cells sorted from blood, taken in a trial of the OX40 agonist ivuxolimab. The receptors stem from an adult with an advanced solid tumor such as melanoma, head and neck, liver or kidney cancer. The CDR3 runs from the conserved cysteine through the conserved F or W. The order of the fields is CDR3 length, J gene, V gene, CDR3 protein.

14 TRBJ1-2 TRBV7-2 CASSLGTGNYGYTF
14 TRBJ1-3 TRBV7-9 CASSLAGAGNTIYF
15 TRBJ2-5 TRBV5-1 CASSFPRGGQETQYF
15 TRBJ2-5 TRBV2 CARKQGAYGGETQYF
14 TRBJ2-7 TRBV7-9 CASSLANRLNEQYF
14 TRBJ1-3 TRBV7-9 CASSLGASGNTIYF
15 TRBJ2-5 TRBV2 CASSRDRVGQETQYF
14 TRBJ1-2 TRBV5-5 CASSGTTGVYGYTF
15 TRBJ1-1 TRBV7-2 CASSSGGAFPPEAFF
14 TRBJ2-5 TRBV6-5 CASSYTGPGETQYF
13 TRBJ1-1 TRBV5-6 CASSVQLSTEAFF
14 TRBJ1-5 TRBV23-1 CASSQTKQDQPQHF
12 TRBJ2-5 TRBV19 CASSVRGETQYF
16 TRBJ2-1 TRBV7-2 CASSFSLAGGDNEQFF
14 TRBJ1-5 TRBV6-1 CASSQGDGNQPQHF
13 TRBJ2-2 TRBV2 CASKQEGTGELFF
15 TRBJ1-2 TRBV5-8 CASSSGTGAADGYTF
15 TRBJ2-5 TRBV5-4 CASSLEGGRGETQYF
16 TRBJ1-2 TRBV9 CASSVDARSGSFGYTF
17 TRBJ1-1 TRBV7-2 CASSFRSAVTENTEAFF
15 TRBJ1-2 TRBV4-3 CASSPHLTGASGYTF
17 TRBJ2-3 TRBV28 CASSRSIGLEDTDTQYF
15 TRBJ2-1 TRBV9 CASSVSGQSLNEQFF
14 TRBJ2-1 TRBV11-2 CASSSTSGYNEQFF
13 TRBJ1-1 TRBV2 CASLVAGFAEAFF
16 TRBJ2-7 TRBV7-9 CASSLVGDSASGEQYF
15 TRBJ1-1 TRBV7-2 CASSLGLLRGTEAFF
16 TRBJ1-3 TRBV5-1 CASSGGQGLSGNTIYF
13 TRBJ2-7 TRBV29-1 CSVEDRGLREQYF
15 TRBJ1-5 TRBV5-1 CASSQEGGTNQPQHF
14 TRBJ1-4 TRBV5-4 CASSFGLSNEKLFF
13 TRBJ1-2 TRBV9 CASSVGEWYGYTF
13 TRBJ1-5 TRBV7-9 CASSLVSNQPQHF
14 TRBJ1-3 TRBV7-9 CASSSTGEGNTIYF
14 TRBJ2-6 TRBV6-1 CASSGEAGANVLTF
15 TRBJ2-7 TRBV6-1 CASSLTSGIFYEQYF
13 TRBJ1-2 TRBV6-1 CASSLSGAYGYTF
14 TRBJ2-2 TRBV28 CASSLGGGTGELFF
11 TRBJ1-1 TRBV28 CASTGNTEAFF
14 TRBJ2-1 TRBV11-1 CASSTPGGGNEQFF
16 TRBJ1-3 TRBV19 CASTPSRDNAGNTIYF
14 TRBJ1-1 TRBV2 CASRTQGMGTEAFF
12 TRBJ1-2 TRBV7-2 CASSLARGGYTF
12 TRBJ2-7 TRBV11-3 CASSFSEFEQYF
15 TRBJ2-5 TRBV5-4 CASSKLTGAKETQYF
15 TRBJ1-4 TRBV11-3 CASSLTRQGYEKLFF
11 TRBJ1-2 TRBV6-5 CASSYGYGYTF
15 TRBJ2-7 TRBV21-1 CASSPRQGPNYEQYF
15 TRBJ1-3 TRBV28 CASRTGGESGNTIYF
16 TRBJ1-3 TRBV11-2 CASSLVWGTTGNTIYF